This T cell receptor (beta chain) was retrieved from a study of a mutant IDH1 vaccine in newly diagnosed glioma. Looking at the study overall: The therapy given earlier, which was standard therapy, consisted of radiotherapy, temozolomide, or both, and most of the patients received both.

For this clone: What it binds is not known.

The protocol was immunoSEQ multiplex PCR, while the TCRdb copy is restricted to in-frame clones and leaves out a portion. The data contain 40,000 to 55,000 clones, 65% to 80% of them singletons. Time point given: week 35, safety follow-up. Every vaccination contained 300 ug of the mutant IDH1 20-mer peptide and was paired with topical imiquimod. The study enrolled donors with new WHO grade 3 or 4 IDH1-mutant, ATRX-lost astrocytomas. The CDR3 has 16 amino acids. The germline V gene encodes CDR1 MGHDK and CDR2 SYGVNS. V shed 0 bases and J shed 0 bases, with 11 bases lying between them. The receptor's source is a middle-aged man with glioma. Sample: PBMCs, taken from a glioma patient whose treatment included an IDH1 peptide vaccine. V is TRBV25-1 and J is TRBJ1-1; TRBD1 is a possible D gene (6 bases). The CDR3 DNA reads as TGTGCCAGCAGTGAATATGGGGGCAGCCTGAACACTGAAGCTTTCTTT. Its protein product is CASSEYGGSLNTEAFF.